This TCR delta chain was profiled in a study of Vδ1+ human thymocytes (dated by TCRdb to between 2018 and 2020). Background on the whole study: mRNA-level TRG and TRD CDR3 repertoires of highly purified Vdelta1+ thymocytes from young children were characterised as a data resource. Validation of the multiplex-based CDR3 amplicon strategy against 5'RACE-based CDR3 amplicon generation methods had been performed previously. Findings and caveats that apply to the study as a whole: Although sort purity was high, about 20% of thymic TRD sequences were Vdelta2 (with a few Vdelta3), in contrast to the peripheral blood Vdelta1+ controls. Because no clustering by age or sex was observed, donors were not stratified by these variables in the analyses. Donors shared many TRG clonotypes (up to 6.9x10^3), but TRD repertoires were essentially private, with at most 120 shared. The authors advised highly purified populations and single-cell validation, since unexpected Vdelta2 sequences could cause misinterpretation of bulk repertoire data. Unlike the oligoclonal repertoires in peripheral blood, the thymic TRG and TRD repertoires appeared highly polyclonal, with Gaussian CDR3 length distributions.

Thymic samples were depleted of alphabeta T cells, then CD3+ TCRVdelta1+ TCRVdelta2- thymocytes were FACS-sorted. The purity of the sorted Vdelta1+ thymocytes was between roughly 97% and 99.6%. The thymic specimens were obtained from several paediatric patients who were undergoing corrective cardiac surgery and ranged in age from about 5 days to 17 months. After the thymic tissue was dispersed, mononuclear cells were isolated using a Histopaque-1077 density gradient. The staining antibodies were anti-TCRVdelta1 clone TS8.2, anti-TCRVdelta2 clone B6, anti-CD3 clone HIT3a and anti-TCRalphabeta clone IP26. Relative to germline, V is 5 bases shorter and J is 0 bases shorter, with 13 bases between their ends. Based on the germline V gene, the CDR1 and CDR2 sequences are TSWWSYY and QGS. CDR3 length: 15 amino acids, cysteine to phenylalanine. Only the CDR3 portion is preserved as DNA: 45 bases, with reading frame beginning at the first base.

There are a few counts of this clone. What antigen it recognizes has not been identified. No much larger clone exists at a distance of one base, and base qualities are not known. RNA was extracted with the RNeasy mini kit and reverse transcribed using Superscript III. Multiplex PCR was used to generate CDR3 amplicons, with pooled V-gene forward primers and a constant-region reverse primer carrying Illumina adaptor overhangs. After gel purification, the amplicons were indexed with Nextera index primers during around 8 additional PCR cycles and then purified using AMPure XP beads. The libraries were sequenced on an Illumina MiSeq using paired-end 250 bp reads, dual indexing and a roughly 19% PhiX spike-in. The study's own analysis went as follows. Read quality was checked with FastQC, and TRG read pairs were merged using ea-utils fastq-join. Sequences were annotated with IMGT/HighV-QUEST, keeping only productive sequences with unambiguous V-gene assignment; clonotypes were defined by identical CDR3 sequence. Downstream analysis used VDJtools 1.1.1, tcR 2.2.3, Treemap and vegan Shannon diversity in R 3.4.4. TCRdb called clones anew from the public reads via CATT; matching DNA rows were later pooled. Here the V and J calls rest on TCRdb's processing, not on the authors' analysis. This sample lists just under 55,000 delta-chain clones; approximately 15% were detected once. The ten largest clones take up 0.5% to 0.55% of the sample.

Sample: Vdelta1+ gamma-delta thymocytes from the thymus. Taken with the paper, the label for cell subset or site translates to: FACS-sorted CD3+ TCRalphabeta- TCRVdelta1+ TCRVdelta2- thymocytes. The receptor comes from a boy younger than two who had congenital heart surgery. This chain joins TRDV1 to TRDJ1; a confident D gene designation cannot be given. The nucleotide sequence is TGTGCTCTTGGGTTCGTGTGGGAAGACACCGATAAACTCATCTTT. Translated, it reads CALGFVWEDTDKLIF.